In this sample, the clone carrying this T cell receptor beta chain turned up once. The antigen is undetermined. Terminally differentiated effector memory CD45RA+ cells were excluded by CCR7 positive selection of CD45RO-negative cells. This specimen comes from a study of shared clonotypes between healthy human individuals. Looking at the study overall: Donors, aged 18 to 49, were a couple of women and a few men. CD4 naive cells filled three plates per donor, CD4 memory three, CD8 naive two and CD8 memory one.

The authors distributed each subset's genomic DNA evenly over several immunoSEQ plates. This table comes from immunoSEQ multiplex PCR, and its TCRdb copy is limited to in-frame clones, with some not included. The sample lists 660,000 or so clones, roughly 96% seen once, with roughly 0.12% in the top ten. Study findings and constraints: Naive subsets usually exceeded memory subsets in estimated richness.

This sequence originates from a woman aged 25 to 39 in good health. The sequenced sample consisted of naive CD8+ T cells sorted from blood.

The chain's CDR3 is CASSSQRNSYNEQFF. The CDR3 DNA reads as TGCGCCAGCAGCTCGCAGCGGAACTCCTACAATGAGCAGTTCTTC. V and J are TRBV5-1 and TRBJ2-1; D is perhaps TRBD2 (5 bases). V lost 3 bases and J 0 bases, leaving 10 bases between the germline ends. The CDR3 is 15 residues long. CDR1 and CDR2 (germline): SGHRS, YFSETQ.